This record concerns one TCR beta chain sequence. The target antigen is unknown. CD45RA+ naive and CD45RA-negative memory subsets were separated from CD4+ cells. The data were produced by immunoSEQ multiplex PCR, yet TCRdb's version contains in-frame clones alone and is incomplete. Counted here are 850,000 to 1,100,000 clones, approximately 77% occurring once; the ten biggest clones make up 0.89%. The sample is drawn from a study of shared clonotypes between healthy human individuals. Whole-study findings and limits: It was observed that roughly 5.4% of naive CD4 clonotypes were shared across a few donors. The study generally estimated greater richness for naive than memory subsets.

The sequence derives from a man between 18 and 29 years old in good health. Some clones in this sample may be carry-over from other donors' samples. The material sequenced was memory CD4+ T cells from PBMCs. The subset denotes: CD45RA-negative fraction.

The CDR3 region has the DNA TGTGCCAGCAGCTTGGGGACCTCCTATGGCTACACCTTC. Translated: CASSLGTSYGYTF. The chain has TRBV11-1 and TRBJ1-2, with a weak D call TRBD1 (5 bases). V was cut by 3 bases and J by 4 bases, with 9 bases left in between. CDR1 SGHAT and CDR2 FQDESV come from the germline V gene (reference sequence). CDR3 length: 13 residues.